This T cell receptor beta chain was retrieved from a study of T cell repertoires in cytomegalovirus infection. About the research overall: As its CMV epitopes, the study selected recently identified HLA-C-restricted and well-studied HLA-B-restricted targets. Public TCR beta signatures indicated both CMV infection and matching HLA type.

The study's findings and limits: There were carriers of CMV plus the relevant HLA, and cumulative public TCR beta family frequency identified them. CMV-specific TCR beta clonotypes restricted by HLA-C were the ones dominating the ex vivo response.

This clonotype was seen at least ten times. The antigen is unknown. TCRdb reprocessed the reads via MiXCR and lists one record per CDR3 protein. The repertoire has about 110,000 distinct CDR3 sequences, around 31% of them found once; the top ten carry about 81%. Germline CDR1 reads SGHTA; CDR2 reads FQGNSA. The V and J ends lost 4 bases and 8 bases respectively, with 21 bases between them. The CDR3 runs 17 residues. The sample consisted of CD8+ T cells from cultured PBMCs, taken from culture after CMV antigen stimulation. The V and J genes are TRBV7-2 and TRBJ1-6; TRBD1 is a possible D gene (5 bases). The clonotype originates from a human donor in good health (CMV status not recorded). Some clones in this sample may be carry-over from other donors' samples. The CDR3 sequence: CASSWAPRGGWDSPLHF. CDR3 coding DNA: TGTGCCAGCAGCTGGGCCCCCCGGGGGGGATGGGATTCACCCCTCCACTTT.